This TCR beta chain emerged from a study of a mutant IDH1 vaccine in newly diagnosed glioma (dated by TCRdb to the early 2020s). Study-wide context: Vaccination began 4-6 weeks after radiotherapy alone, or alongside temozolomide cycles in the chemotherapy-containing groups. Of the roughly 32 patients who were treated, about 60% were male and about 40% were female, and the mean age was about 37 years. Before enrollment, most patients had been given radiochemotherapy with temozolomide as standard therapy, while the rest had received either radiotherapy alone or temozolomide alone. The week-35 safety follow-up was designated visit V12, and the week-47 end of study was designated visit V13. Peripheral blood was collected at six visits: V03 (baseline), V05, V07, V10, V12 and V13. For exploratory analyses, longitudinal TCRB deep sequencing was carried out in around 26 treated patients wherever samples were available. Paper-wide results and their limitations: Immune responses induced by the vaccine were seen in about 93% of patients across multiple MHC alleles. Selection of PBMC samples for TCRB deep sequencing was based on availability. It was noted by the authors that analyses of patient blood samples could not be reproduced owing to sample limitations. Pseudoprogression appeared unrelated to alterations in the top peripheral T cell clonotypes detected by TCRB sequencing.

A note on this clone: It lacks a known antigen. Within one base of it there is no much larger clone, and no base qualities were kept.

What this sample's time point label stands for: week 47, end of study. Every vaccine dose consisted of 300 ug of a 20-mer mutant IDH1 peptide in Montanide, administered subcutaneously together with topical imiquimod. Eight vaccinations were administered to patients in weeks 1, 3, 5, 7, 11, 15, 19 and 23, corresponding to visits V03 through V10. Newly diagnosed WHO grade 3 or 4 IDH1-mutant astrocytomas showing loss of nuclear ATRX were present in the donors. The samples were drawn from NOA16, a multicentre, single-arm, open-label phase I trial in Germany that tested a mutant IDH1 peptide vaccine in humans for the first time. The DNeasy Blood and Tissue Kit was used to extract genomic DNA from EDTA blood for TCRB sequencing. Germline trimming amounts to 4 bases on V and 2 bases on J, with 8 as the count of junction bases outside the gene matches. The CDR3 numbers 16 residues from cysteine through phenylalanine. The retained sequence is limited to the CDR3, 48 bases, with the frame set at the first base. Per the germline V gene, SGHRS is the CDR1 and YFSETQ is the CDR2.

Libraries were constructed by the immunoSEQ multiplex PCR assay. Following the manufacturer's protocol, the hsTCRB Kit was used to amplify rearranged TCR beta chain sequences. An Illumina MiSeq was used to sequence the TCRB libraries. The paper's data handling went like this. The kit vendor's proprietary platform handled demultiplexing, trimming and gene mapping. This is the immuneACCESS table as TCRdb keeps it, with only in-frame sequences that have V and J called. A part of the clones is gone; compared with another copy, unresolved V genes explain less than half, and the rest is unexplained. Clonal size and the V and J genes are those of that table, whereas D and trimming came from the DNA. Present in this sample are approximately 56,000 clones, roughly 75% of which were seen just once. 5.3% of the sample is taken by the ten largest.

The input for sequencing was PBMCs, taken from a glioma patient whose treatment included an IDH1 peptide vaccine. The TCR was taken from a man aged 50 to 60 with glioma. This sequence uses TRBV5-1 and TRBJ2-5; TRBD1 matches 10 bases in the middle. The CDR3 corresponds to CASSHTTGGRQETQYF. The DNA sequence is TGCGCCAGCAGCCACACGACAGGGGGCCGTCAAGAGACCCAGTACTTC. Full variable domain (CDR3 extended with the reference TRBV5-1 and TRBJ2-5 proteins): KAGVTQTPRYLIKTRGQQVTLSCSPISGHRSVSWYQQTPGQGLQFLFEYFSETQRNKGNFPGRFSGRQFSNSRSEMNVSTLELGDSALYLCASSHTTGGRQETQYFGPGTRLLVL.